The 8 T cell receptor beta chains below all came from one sample that was sequenced in a study of synovial regulatory T cells in juvenile arthritis. Using immunoSEQ multiplex PCR, the repertoire was profiled, and TCRdb retains in-frame clones only, with some absent. This sample's table reports 9,000 to 10,000 clones. Input material: Treg cells from blood. Subset in this sample: remaining (HLA-DR-negative) circulating blood Treg cells. The receptors were sampled from a donor younger than 30 with juvenile idiopathic arthritis.

The chain combines TRBV19 with TRBJ1-5; TCRdb selects TRBD1, and the lack of DNA leaves this call unchecked. Germline-derived CDR1 and CDR2 are LNHDA and SQIVND (reference sequence). The length of the CDR3 is 16 residues. Only the protein sequence is given. The CDR3 sequence: CASSVWTGDWNQPQHF. Complete variable domain (other parts from reference TRBV19 and TRBJ1-5): DGGITQSPKYLFRKEGQNVTLSCEQNLNHDAMYWYRQDPGQGLRLIYYSQIVNDFQKGDIAEGYSVSREKKESFPLTVTSAQKNPTAFYLCASSVWTGDWNQPQHFGDGTRLSIL.

The J gene is TRBJ2-3, the V gene TRBV2; checking the TCRdb D call of TRBD2 is not possible without DNA. The CDR3 runs to 14 residues. DNA was not recorded. CDR1 is SNHLY, CDR2 FYNNEI, per germline. CDR3 residues: CASSPLIRADTQYF.

This chain links TRBV7-6 with TRBJ2-3; absent DNA, TCRdb's TRBD2 call cannot be checked. Germline assignment: CDR1 SGHVS and CDR2 FNYEAQ. This CDR3 has 16 residues. There is no recorded DNA. The CDR3 loop is CASSPKPAGVADTQYF.

The chain uses TRBV9 and TRBJ1-4. In germline, CDR1 is SGDLS, CDR2 YYNGEE. The CDR3 loop spans 15 amino acids. No DNA has been recorded. CDR3 protein: CASSLEGGPYEKLFF. Full variable domain (remainder filled in from reference TRBV9 and TRBJ1-4): DSGVTQTPKHLITATGQRVTLRCSPRSGDLSVYWYQQSLDQGLQFLIQYYNGEERAKGNILERFSAQQFPDLHSELNLSSLELGDSALYFCASSLEGGPYEKLFFGSGTQLSVL.

This chain joins TRBV7-3 and TRBJ2-3. Per the germline V gene, CDR1 is SGHTA and CDR2 is FQGTGA. This CDR3 is built from 14 residues. No DNA accompanies this entry. The CDR3 protein is CASSLRTPPDTQYF. The full variable domain, rest sourced from reference TRBV7-3 and TRBJ2-3, is GAGVSQTPSNKVTEKGKYVELRCDPISGHTALYWYRQSLGQGPEFLIYFQGTGAADDSGLPNDRFFAVRPEGSVSTLKIQRTERGDSAVYLCASSLRTPPDTQYFGPGTRLTVL.

The genes are TRBV6-6 and TRBJ1-1. The CDR3 runs to 14 residues. There is no recorded DNA. The germline V gene has CDR1 MNHNY and CDR2 SVGAGI (reference sequence). The CDR3 sequence: CASSWTVEDTEAFF.

This rearrangement joins TRBV19 to TRBJ2-1. This CDR3 region has 13 residues. The DNA sequence is not available. From germline, CDR1 is LNHDA and CDR2 SQIVND (reference sequence). The CDR3 loop is CASSIGTYNEQFF. Combining the CDR3 with reference TRBV19 and TRBJ2-1 gives the whole variable domain DGGITQSPKYLFRKEGQNVTLSCEQNLNHDAMYWYRQDPGQGLRLIYYSQIVNDFQKGDIAEGYSVSREKKESFPLTVTSAQKNPTAFYLCASSIGTYNEQFFGPGTRLTVL.

V usage is TRBV7-3 and J usage is TRBJ2-2; the D call from TCRdb, TRBD2, cannot be confirmed without DNA. This CDR3 spans 15 amino acids. Only the protein is available. The V gene's germline CDR1 is SGHTA and CDR2 FQGTGA. The CDR3 loop is CASSLGRASTGELFF.